This TCR beta chain was obtained from a study of a mutant IDH1 vaccine in newly diagnosed glioma. The CDR3 totals 14 residues. V dropped 6 bases and J dropped 2; count of bases not matched to a gene: 1. Germline V gives CDR1 SNHLY, CDR2 FYNNEI. The repertoire was sequenced with immunoSEQ multiplex PCR; TCRdb's copy has only in-frame clones and lacks some. The sample carries tens of thousands of clones, roughly 80% recorded once. Stated time point: baseline, week 1 (first vaccination visit). Treatment specified: pre-vaccination baseline after standard-of-care therapy. This clone came up a few times. Antigen unknown. Study results and caveats: Alterations occurring in top peripheral T cell clonotypes seemed unrelated to pseudoprogression.

The chain combines TRBV2 with TRBJ1-5, with 10 bases that match TRBD1. This TCR was sampled from a woman in her thirties or forties with glioma. The sample here was PBMCs, taken from a glioma patient treated with radiotherapy, temozolomide or both. The CDR3 protein is CASSGTGGNQPQHF. The CDR3 DNA reads TGTGCCAGCAGCGGGACAGGGGGCAATCAGCCCCAGCATTTT.